This TCR beta chain was sequenced during a study of vaccination effects on CD4 cells after COVID-19. On the study more broadly: Samples gathered post-vaccine arrived a median of 72 days past the second dose. Study-wide results and limits: There was marked clonal contraction among infection- and vaccine-induced clones late after vaccination. Limitations: small convalescent group and missing early post-infection timepoints.

This CDR3 has 18 residues. V shed 0 bases and J shed 2 bases, with 21 bases lying between them. The germline V gene has CDR1 SGHRS and CDR2 YFSETQ. To note about this clone: The antigen remains unidentified.

Generated by immunoSEQ multiplex PCR, the TCRdb table keeps only in-frame clones and is missing some. The sample lists more than 13,000 clones; 75% were seen once. Sequencing was preceded by expansion of antigen-specific CD4+ T cells with viral peptide pools in the ViraFEST assay. Culture proceeded for more than nine days, and CD4+ T cells were then isolated. Of the BNT162b2 and mRNA-1273 vaccines, participants received two doses of one or the other. Among the vaccine recipients, none had a prior SARS-CoV-2 infection, and nucleocapsid antibodies were negative. This clonotype was obtained from a human donor who received a COVID-19 vaccine. This chain links TRBV5-1 with TRBJ2-7; possible D gene TRBD1, 6 bases. The source material was CD4+ T cells from PBMCs cultured with HCoV-NL63 spike peptides, sampled after COVID-19 vaccination. CDR3 in DNA: TGCGCCAGCAGCTTGGCCGGGTTGCAGGGGTTGAGGACCTACGAGCAGTACTTC. Its translation is CASSLAGLQGLRTYEQYF.